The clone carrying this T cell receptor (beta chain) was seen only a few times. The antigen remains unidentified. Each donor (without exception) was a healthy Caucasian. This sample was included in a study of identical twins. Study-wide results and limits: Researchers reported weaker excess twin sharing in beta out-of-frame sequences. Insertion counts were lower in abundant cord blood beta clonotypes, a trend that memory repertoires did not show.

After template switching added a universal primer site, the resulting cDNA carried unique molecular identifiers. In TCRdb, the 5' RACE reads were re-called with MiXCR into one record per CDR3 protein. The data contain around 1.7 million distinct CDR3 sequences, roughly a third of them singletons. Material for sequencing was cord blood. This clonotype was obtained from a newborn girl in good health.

The CDR3 loop reads CATSRTRDPRYEQYF. The CDR3 nucleotides are TGTGCCACCAGCAGGACCCGCGACCCTCGGTACGAGCAGTACTTC. This rearrangement joins TRBV15 to TRBJ2-7, with D hard to call. The germline CDR1 and CDR2 sequences are LNHNV and YYDKDF (reference sequence). The CDR3 is 15 residues long. Trimming removed 3 bases at V and 4 bases at J, with 16 bases between.